A single sample is the source of the 18 T cell receptor beta chains below, sequenced in a study of shared clonotypes between healthy human individuals. Here immunoSEQ multiplex PCR was the method, and the copy in TCRdb shows in-frame clones only, minus some. This sample has some 660,000 clones, with about three quarters found just once. Sequenced input: memory CD4+ T cells sorted from blood. Documented subset: CD45RA-negative fraction. Receptors were obtained from a woman in her thirties in good health.

The chain is built from TRBV5-6 and TRBJ2-1; D is unresolved. V lost 4 bases and J 6 bases, leaving 8 bases between the germline ends. The CDR3 contains 12 residues. Germline CDR1 SGHDT, CDR2 YYEEEE. CDR3 region: CASSHTVNEQFF. The CDR3, as DNA: TGTGCCAGCAGCCACACCGTCAATGAGCAGTTCTTC.

In this sample, this clone turned up a few times. The J gene is TRBJ1-3, the V gene TRBV7-8; the D gene is possibly TRBD1 (5 bases). CDR3 length: 16 residues. Trimming pared 6 bases from V and 1 base from J, leaving 16 bases between. CDR1 and CDR2 from the germline V gene are SGHVS and FQNEAQ. The DNA for the CDR3 is TGTGCCAGCAGGTTATCGGGAGGGGCATCTGGAAACACCATATATTTT. Translation gives CASRLSGGASGNTIYF.

This chain joins TRBV4-2 and TRBJ2-1, with TRBD2 matching 8 bases. With 7 bases clipped from V and 7 bases from J, the junction kept 9 bases outside the gene matches. The CDR3 has 14 residues. The germline CDR1 and CDR2 sequences are LGHNA and YNFKEQ. CDR3 in amino acids: CASTREGQLNEQFF. In nucleotides, the CDR3 is TGTGCCAGCACTCGGGAGGGCCAGTTGAATGAGCAGTTCTTC.

This CDR3 reads CASSPTYEQYF. The CDR3 nucleotides are TGTGCCAGCAGCCCCACGTACGAGCAGTACTTC. The chain is built from TRBV7-8 and TRBJ2-7; D is unclear. V was trimmed by 5 bases and J by 4 bases, leaving 6 bases between them. The CDR3 consists of 11 residues. Germline V lookup: CDR1 SGHVS, CDR2 FQNEAQ. Full variable domain (remainder filled in from reference TRBV7-8 and TRBJ2-7): GAGVSQSPRYKVAKRGQDVALRCDPISGHVSLFWYQQALGQGPEFLTYFQNEAQLDKSGLPSDRFFAERPEGSVSTLKIQRTQQEDSAVYLCASSPTYEQYFGPGTRLTVT.

The chain uses TRBV2 and TRBJ2-4; TRBD2 is a possible D gene (6 bases). CDR3 length: 15 amino acids. V shed 6 bases and J shed 3 bases, with 15 bases lying between them. Germline CDR1 SNHLY, CDR2 FYNNEI. The CDR3, as DNA: TGTGCCAGCAGGGCCCACACCGGGGGCAAAAACATTCAGTACTTC. Its protein product is CASRAHTGGKNIQYF.

The gene calls are TRBV2 and TRBJ2-7, with a possible D match to TRBD2 (6 bases). The CDR3 consists of 14 residues. Germline CDR1 reads SNHLY; CDR2 reads FYNNEI. V gave up 8 bases and J gave up 7 bases, with 21 bases separating them. CDR3 bases: TGTGCCAGCCAATCGGGAGCTTGGGGAGGAGAGCAGTACTTC. It codes for CASQSGAWGGEQYF.

The J gene is TRBJ2-3, the V gene TRBV18; possible D gene TRBD2, 6 bases. Germline V gives CDR1 KGHSH, CDR2 LQKENI. Trimming pared 6 bases from V and 8 bases from J, leaving 12 bases between. This CDR3 comprises 12 residues. The DNA of the CDR3 is TGTGCCAGCTCCTCTGAGGGAGGTACGCAGTATTTT. Translated, it gives CASSSEGGTQYF.

The chain combines TRBV10-2 with TRBJ2-5; 9 bases line up with TRBD1. The CDR3 runs to 15 residues. Germline V gene data show CDR1 as WSHSY and CDR2 as SAAADI. J was trimmed by 1 base and V by 10 bases; bases with no gene match: 10. CDR3 residues: CATKGPDRGQETQYF. The CDR3 DNA reads as TGCGCCACCAAGGGGCCGGACAGGGGCCAAGAGACCCAGTACTTC.

The J gene is TRBJ1-5, the V gene TRBV7-9, with D perhaps matching TRBD1 (6 bases). Trimming took off 5 bases at V and 6 bases at J, with 14 bases between the two ends. The CDR3 length is 14 residues. Germline values: CDR1 SEHNR, CDR2 FQNEAQ (reference sequence). In DNA form, the CDR3 reads TGTGCCAGCAGCAAAACAGGGAATGGTCAGCCCCAGCATTTT. Protein: CASSKTGNGQPQHF.

Worth noting for this clone: Other DNA sequences in this sample translate to the same CDR3. J is TRBJ1-5 and V is TRBV25-1, with a weak D call TRBD1 (5 bases). The CDR3 contains 14 residues. The germline CDR1 and CDR2 sequences are MGHDK and SYGVNS. V was pared by 4 bases and J by 2 bases, with 9 bases between. The CDR3 coding sequence is TGTGCCAGCAGTGGGGGGGGAGGCAATCAGCCCCAGCATTTT. Amino acids: CASSGGGGNQPQHF.

V gene TRBV14 combines with J gene TRBJ2-7; TRBD1 agrees at 9 bases. The trim removed 8 bases at V and 5 bases at J, leaving 13 bases unmatched. CDR1 is SGHDN and CDR2 is FVKESK in the germline V gene. The CDR3 runs 15 residues. CDR3 nucleotide sequence: TGTGCCAGCTCCACACGACGGGACAGGGCGAACGAGCAGTACTTC. Translating it yields CASSTRRDRANEQYF.

The chain uses TRBV11-2 and TRBJ2-7; TRBD2 aligns across 7 bases. Germline CDR1 SGHAT, CDR2 FQNNGV. The CDR3 runs 15 residues. Losses at the gene ends were 4 bases for V and 1 base for J; bases not matched to a gene: 7. The CDR3 is CASSWIAGRSYEQYF. Here the CDR3 DNA reads TGTGCCAGCAGCTGGATTGCCGGGAGGTCCTACGAGCAGTACTTC.

The chain has TRBV7-2 and TRBJ2-3; D gene ambiguous. The germline gives CDR1 SGHTA, CDR2 FQGNSA. The CDR3 sequence is 15 residues long. V was trimmed by 6 bases and J by 0 bases, leaving 13 bases between them. CDR3 nucleotide sequence: TGTGCCAGCAGTCGCCGCTGGCGGAGCACAGATACGCAGTATTTT. Its protein product is CASSRRWRSTDTQYF. The full variable domain, with the rest looked up from reference TRBV7-2 and TRBJ2-3, is GAGVSQSPSNKVTEKGKDVELRCDPISGHTALYWYRQSLGQGLEFLIYFQGNSAPDKSGLPSDRFSAERTGGSVSTLTIQRTQQEDSAVYLCASSRRWRSTDTQYFGPGTRLTVL.

J is TRBJ1-1 and V is TRBV6-5; TRBD1 might be the D (6 bases). Deletions cut 6 bases from V and 2 bases from J, with 13 bases between. CDR1 is MNHEY, CDR2 SVGAGI, per germline. CDR3 length equals 14 residues. The CDR3 DNA reads TGTGCCAGCAGATTGGACAGCCCAAACACTGAAGCTTTCTTT. The encoded protein is CASRLDSPNTEAFF.

This clone was seen at least ten times. This rearrangement joins TRBV19 to TRBJ1-4; D not resolved. V dropped 7 bases and J dropped 8 bases, with 14 bases sitting between them. The CDR3 contains 13 residues. CDR1 and CDR2 (germline): LNHDA, SQIVND (reference sequence). CDR3 DNA: TGTGCCAGTACGGGCACGTCGCCGGAAAAACTGTTTTTT. Translated, it gives CASTGTSPEKLFF.

V and J are TRBV7-6 and TRBJ2-7, with D perhaps matching TRBD1 (6 bases). The length of the CDR3 is 15 residues. V was cut by 5 bases and J by 2 bases, with 16 bases left in between. In germline, CDR1 is SGHVS, CDR2 FNYEAQ. CDR3 residues: CASSQGSGQAYEQYF. CDR3 nucleotide sequence: TGTGCCAGCAGCCAAGGATCGGGACAAGCCTACGAGCAGTACTTC.

This rearrangement joins TRBV6-5 to TRBJ2-2; TRBD1 matches 8 bases. The CDR3 extends over 15 amino acids. The germline CDR1 and CDR2 sequences are MNHEY and SVGAGI. V trimming: 5 bases; J trimming: 7 bases; junction bases outside the gene matches: 9. Here the CDR3 DNA reads TGTGCCAGCAGTACTAGGACAGGGTCCGTCGGGGAGCTGTTTTTT. This encodes CASSTRTGSVGELFF.

The chain joins TRBV5-1 to TRBJ1-4; 8 bases are shared with TRBD1. The V and J ends lost 0 bases and 8 bases, in that order; junction bases with no gene match: 3. Germline CDR1 and CDR2: SGHRS and YFSETQ. The CDR3 is 14 amino acids. The CDR3 loop is CASSLGDRPEKLFF. DNA of the CDR3: TGCGCCAGCAGCTTGGGGGACAGGCCAGAAAAACTGTTTTTT.